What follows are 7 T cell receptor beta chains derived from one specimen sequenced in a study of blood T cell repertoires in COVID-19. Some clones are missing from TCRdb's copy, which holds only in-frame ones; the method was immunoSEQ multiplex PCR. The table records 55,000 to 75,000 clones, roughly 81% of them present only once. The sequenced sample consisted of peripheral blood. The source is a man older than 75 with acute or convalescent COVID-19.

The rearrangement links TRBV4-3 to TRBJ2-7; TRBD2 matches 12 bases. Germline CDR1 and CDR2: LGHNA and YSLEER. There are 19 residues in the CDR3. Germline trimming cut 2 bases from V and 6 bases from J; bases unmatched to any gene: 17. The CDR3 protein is CASSQSILAGGPSAGEQYF. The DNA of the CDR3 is TGCGCCAGCAGCCAATCCATTCTAGCGGGAGGGCCGTCCGCTGGCGAGCAGTACTTC.

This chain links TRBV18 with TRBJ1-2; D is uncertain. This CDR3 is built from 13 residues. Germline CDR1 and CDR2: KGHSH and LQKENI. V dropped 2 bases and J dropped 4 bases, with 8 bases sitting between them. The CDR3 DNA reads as TGTGCCAGCTCACCAGTGGCTGTCTATGGCTACACCTTC. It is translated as CASSPVAVYGYTF.

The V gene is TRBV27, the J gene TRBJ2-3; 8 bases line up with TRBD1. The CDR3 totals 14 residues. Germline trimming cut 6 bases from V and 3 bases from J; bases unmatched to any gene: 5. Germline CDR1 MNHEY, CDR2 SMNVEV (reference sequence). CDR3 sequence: CASRGGQETDTQYF. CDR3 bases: TGTGCCAGCAGGGGGGGACAGGAGACAGATACGCAGTATTTT.

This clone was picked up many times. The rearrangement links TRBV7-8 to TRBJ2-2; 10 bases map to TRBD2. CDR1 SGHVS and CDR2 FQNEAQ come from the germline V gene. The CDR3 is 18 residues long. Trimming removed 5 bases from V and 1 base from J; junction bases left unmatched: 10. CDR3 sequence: CASSLDVVAGGNTGELFF. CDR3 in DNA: TGTGCCAGCAGCCTCGATGTCGTAGCGGGAGGGAACACCGGGGAGCTGTTTTTT.

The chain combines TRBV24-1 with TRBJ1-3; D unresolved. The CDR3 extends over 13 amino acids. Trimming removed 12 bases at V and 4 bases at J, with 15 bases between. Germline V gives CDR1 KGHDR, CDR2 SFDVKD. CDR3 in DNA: TGTGCCCTACGGCGGACTCACGGAAACACCATATATTTT. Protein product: CALRRTHGNTIYF.

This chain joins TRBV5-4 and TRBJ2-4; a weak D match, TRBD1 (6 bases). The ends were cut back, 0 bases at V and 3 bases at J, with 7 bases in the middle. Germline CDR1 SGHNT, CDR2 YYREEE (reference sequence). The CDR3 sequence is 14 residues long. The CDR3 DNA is TGTGCCAGCAGCTTGGGGACAGACAAAAACATTCAGTACTTC. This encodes CASSLGTDKNIQYF.

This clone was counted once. In nucleotides, the CDR3 is TGTGCCAGCAGTCCCGCTCTGCTATTGACAGGGTCTGGCTACACCTTC. This translates into CASSPALLLTGSGYTF. The chain has TRBV27 and TRBJ1-2, with TRBD1 matching over 7 bases. The CDR3 has 16 residues. V trimming: 5 bases; J trimming: 7 bases; junction bases outside the gene matches: 16. Germline lookup yields CDR1 MNHEY and CDR2 SMNVEV (reference sequence).